This is a list of T cell receptor beta chains from one sample in a study of T-cell reconstitution after alpha-beta-depleted transplantation in children. Via MiXCR, TCRdb re-called the PCR reads, giving one row per CDR3 protein. The table includes around 360,000 distinct CDR3 sequences, around a tenth detected once. The sample in question was PBMCs from the stem cell graft donor, obtained from the stem cell graft. The receptors stem from a human donor who donated a stem cell graft to a child with acute lymphoblastic leukemia. CDR3s leave out the opening cysteine and the closing phenylalanine or tryptophan. Fields, in order: V gene, D gene, CDR3 protein. D genes are given only for firm matches.

TRBV4-2 | TRBD2 | ASSPEAGADTQY
TRBV18 | NA | ASSPRASTDTQY
TRBV7-2 | NA | ASSLGGILSYNEQF
TRBV20-1 | TRBD1 | SASRQGQGNQPQH
TRBV6-1 | NA | ASSRRPGQETQY
TRBV6-2/TRBV6-3 | TRBD1 | ASSYRRDRGGVGSYEQY
TRBV3-1 | TRBD2 | ASSRAGTKTYEQY
TRBV7-9 | NA | ASSLGGGGDYGYT
TRBV20-1 | TRBD2 | SARPPASGRNNEQF
TRBV20-1 | NA | SAWESSALREQY
TRBV5-1 | TRBD2 | ASSPSGTYNEQF
TRBV20-1 | NA | SASRGRGGNEQF
TRBV20-1 | NA | SARNILYEQY
TRBV20-1 | NA | SARDGGRGTDTQY
TRBV29-1 | TRBD1 | SALGAGTDNEQF
TRBV2 | TRBD2 | ASSEQGLAGGSTQY
TRBV12-3/TRBV12-4 | NA | ASSLYEDEQF
TRBV7-9 | TRBD1 | ASSFTGTGVNEQF
TRBV7-3 | NA | ASSLVAGPAGELF
TRBV3-1 | NA | ASSQDIGEQY
TRBV28 | NA | ASSFVEQY
TRBV7-3 | NA | ASSSTGFSYNEQF
TRBV6-1 | NA | ASSEALSFGVEAF
TRBV27 | NA | ASSLYQRTYNEQF
TRBV5-6 | TRBD2 | ASSLPGGADTQY
TRBV11-2 | NA | ASTDSSRGPADTQY
TRBV5-1 | TRBD1 | ASSGGTGRVEQY
TRBV5-1 | TRBD1 | ASRFDRGLTYEQY
TRBV15 | NA | ATSRGNGGRNEQF
TRBV29-1 | NA | SGSGTPTGELF
TRBV7-6 | TRBD2 | ASGLAGGHRETQY
TRBV5-1 | NA | ASSMDSNRQNIQY
TRBV14 | NA | ASSQGAPGVPASLH
TRBV6-5 | NA | ASSYSRSSYNEQF
TRBV5-1 | NA | ASSPWEPQETQY
TRBV20-1 | NA | SARTFLRSNQPQH